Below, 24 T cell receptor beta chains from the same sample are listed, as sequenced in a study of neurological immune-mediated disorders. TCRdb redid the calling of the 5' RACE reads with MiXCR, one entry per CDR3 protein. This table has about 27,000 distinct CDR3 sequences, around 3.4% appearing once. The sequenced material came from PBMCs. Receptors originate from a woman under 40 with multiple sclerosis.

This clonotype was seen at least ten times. This chain's CDR3 is CASSLYTGLTPREQYF. The DNA for the CDR3 is TGTGCCAGCAGCTTATACACAGGGCTAACGCCGAGGGAGCAGTACTTC. The J gene is TRBJ2-7, the V gene TRBV7-2; maybe TRBD1 (6 bases). The CDR3 loop spans 16 amino acids. The ends were cut back, 2 bases at V and 7 bases at J, with 21 bases in the middle. Per germline, CDR1 SGHTA and CDR2 FQGNSA.

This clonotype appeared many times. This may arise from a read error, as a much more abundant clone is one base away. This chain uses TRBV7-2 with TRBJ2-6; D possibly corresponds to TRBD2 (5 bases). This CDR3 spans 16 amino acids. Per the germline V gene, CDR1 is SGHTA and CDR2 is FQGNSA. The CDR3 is CASSLVSVGWAKVLTF. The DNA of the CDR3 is TGTGCCAGCAGCTTAGTTAGCGTCGGTTGGGCCAAAGTCCTGACTTTC. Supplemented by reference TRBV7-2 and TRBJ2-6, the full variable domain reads GAGVSQSPSNKVTEKGKDVELRCDPISGHTALYWYRQSLGQGLEFLIYFQGNSAPDKSGLPSDRFSAERTGGSVSTLTIQRTQQEDSAVYLCASSLVSVGWAKVLTFGAGSRLTVL.

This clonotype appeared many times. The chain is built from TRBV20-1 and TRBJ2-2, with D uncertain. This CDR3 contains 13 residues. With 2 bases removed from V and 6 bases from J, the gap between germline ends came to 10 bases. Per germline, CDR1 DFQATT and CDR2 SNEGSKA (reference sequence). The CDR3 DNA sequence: TGCAGTGCTAGACCCCCTGGGGCCGGGGAGCTGTTTTTT. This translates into CSARPPGAGELFF.

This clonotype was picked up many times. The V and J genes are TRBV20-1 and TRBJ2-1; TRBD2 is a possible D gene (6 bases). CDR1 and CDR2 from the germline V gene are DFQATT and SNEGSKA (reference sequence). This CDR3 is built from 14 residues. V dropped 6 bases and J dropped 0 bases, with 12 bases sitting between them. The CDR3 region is CSARRGNSYNEQFF. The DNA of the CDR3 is TGCAGTGCCAGGCGGGGAAACTCCTACAATGAGCAGTTCTTC.

CDR3 in amino acids: CASSRTGWDTQYF. The CDR3 DNA follows: TGTGCCAGCAGCCGGACAGGGTGGGATACGCAGTATTTT. The chain employs TRBV11-2 and TRBJ2-3; the match to TRBD1 covers 8 bases. V shed 5 bases and J 6 bases; nucleotides not matched to a gene: 4. CDR1 is SGHAT, CDR2 FQNNGV, per germline. The CDR3 is 13 residues long.

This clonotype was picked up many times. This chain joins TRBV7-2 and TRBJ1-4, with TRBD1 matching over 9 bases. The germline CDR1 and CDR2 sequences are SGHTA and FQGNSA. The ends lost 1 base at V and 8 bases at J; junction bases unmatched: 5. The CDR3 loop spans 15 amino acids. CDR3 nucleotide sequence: TGTGCCAGCAGCTTAGAGGGACAGGGTGAAGAAAAACTGTTTTTT. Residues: CASSLEGQGEEKLFF.

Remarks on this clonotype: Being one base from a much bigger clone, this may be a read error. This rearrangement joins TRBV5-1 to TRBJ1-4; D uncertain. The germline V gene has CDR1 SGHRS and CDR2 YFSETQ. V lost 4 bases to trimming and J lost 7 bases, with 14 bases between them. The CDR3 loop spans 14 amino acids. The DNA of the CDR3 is TGCGCCAGCAGCATGGGAAAGGGCGGTGAAAAACTGTTTTTT. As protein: CASSMGKGGEKLFF.

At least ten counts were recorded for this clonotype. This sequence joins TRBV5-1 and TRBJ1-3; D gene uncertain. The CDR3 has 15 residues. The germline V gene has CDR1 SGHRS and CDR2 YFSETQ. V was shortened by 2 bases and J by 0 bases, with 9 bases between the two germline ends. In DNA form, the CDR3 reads TGCGCCAGCAGCTTCGACGGCCGCTCTGGAAACACCATATATTTT. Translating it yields CASSFDGRSGNTIYF.

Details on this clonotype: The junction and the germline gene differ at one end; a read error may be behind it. The DNA of the CDR3 is TGTGCCAGCTCAGACTATAATTCACCCCTCAACTTT. Amino acids: CASSDYNSPLNF. This chain uses TRBV18 with TRBJ1-6; D is ambiguous. Per the germline V gene, CDR1 is KGHSH and CDR2 is LQKENI. The CDR3 contains 12 residues.

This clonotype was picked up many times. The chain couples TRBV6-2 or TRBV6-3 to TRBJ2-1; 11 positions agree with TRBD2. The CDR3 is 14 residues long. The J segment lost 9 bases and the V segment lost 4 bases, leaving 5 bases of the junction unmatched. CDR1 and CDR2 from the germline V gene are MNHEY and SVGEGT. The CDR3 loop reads CASSLAGGPFEQFF. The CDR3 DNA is TGTGCCAGCAGTTTAGCGGGAGGGCCATTTGAGCAGTTCTTC.

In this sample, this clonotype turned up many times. The CDR3 DNA is TGCGCCAGCAAACGGACAGGGCTGAACACTGAAGCTTTCTTT. Translated, it gives CASKRTGLNTEAFF. The chain uses TRBV5-1 and TRBJ1-1; 8 bases are a match to TRBD1. Germline-derived CDR1 and CDR2 are SGHRS and YFSETQ. The V and J ends lost 6 bases and 0 bases, in that order; junction bases with no gene match: 4. CDR3 length: 14 residues.

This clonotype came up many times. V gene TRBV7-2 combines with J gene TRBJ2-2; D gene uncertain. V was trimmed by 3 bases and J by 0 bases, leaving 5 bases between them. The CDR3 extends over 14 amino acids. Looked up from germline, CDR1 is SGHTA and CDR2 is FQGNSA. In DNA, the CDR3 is TGTGCCAGCAGCTTCGATCCGAACACCGGGGAGCTGTTTTTT. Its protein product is CASSFDPNTGELFF. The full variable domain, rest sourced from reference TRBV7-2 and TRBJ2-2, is GAGVSQSPSNKVTEKGKDVELRCDPISGHTALYWYRQSLGQGLEFLIYFQGNSAPDKSGLPSDRFSAERTGGSVSTLTIQRTQQEDSAVYLCASSFDPNTGELFFGEGSRLTVL.

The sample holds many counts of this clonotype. CDR3 nucleotide sequence: TGTGCCAGCAGCCCCACTAGCCACACAGATACGCAGTATTTT. This gives the protein CASSPTSHTDTQYF. V and J are TRBV7-3 and TRBJ2-3; D might be TRBD2 (6 bases). Germline CDR1 SGHTA, CDR2 FQGTGA. V was shortened by 5 bases and J by 2 bases, with 11 bases between the two germline ends. The CDR3 is 14 amino acids. Complete variable domain (other parts from reference TRBV7-3 and TRBJ2-3): GAGVSQTPSNKVTEKGKYVELRCDPISGHTALYWYRQSLGQGPEFLIYFQGTGAADDSGLPNDRFFAVRPEGSVSTLKIQRTERGDSAVYLCASSPTSHTDTQYFGPGTRLTVL.

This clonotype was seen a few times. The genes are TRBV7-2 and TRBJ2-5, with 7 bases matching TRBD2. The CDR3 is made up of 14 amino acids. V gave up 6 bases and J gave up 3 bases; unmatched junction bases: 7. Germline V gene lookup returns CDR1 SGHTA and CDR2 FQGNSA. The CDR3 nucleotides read TGTGCCAGCAGTTTTACCGCGGGGGAAGAGACCCAGTACTTC. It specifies CASSFTAGEETQYF.

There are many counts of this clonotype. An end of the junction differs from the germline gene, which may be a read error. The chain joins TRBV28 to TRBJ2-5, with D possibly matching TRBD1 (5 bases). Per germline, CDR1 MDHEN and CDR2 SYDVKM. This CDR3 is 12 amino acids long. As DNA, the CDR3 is TGTGCCAGCAGGGTCAGGGAAGAGAGCCAGTACTTC. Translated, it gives CASRVREESQYF.

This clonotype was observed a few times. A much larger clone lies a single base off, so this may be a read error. The CDR3 DNA reads as TGTGCCAGCAGCCCAATCGAAAGGGGCTACGAGCAGTACTTC. Residues: CASSPIERGYEQYF. V gene TRBV28 combines with J gene TRBJ2-7, with a weak D call TRBD1 (5 bases). Germline CDR1 reads MDHEN; CDR2 reads SYDVKM. The V gene lost 6 bases and the J gene lost 3 bases, with 15 bases spanning the gap. The CDR3 length is 14 residues.

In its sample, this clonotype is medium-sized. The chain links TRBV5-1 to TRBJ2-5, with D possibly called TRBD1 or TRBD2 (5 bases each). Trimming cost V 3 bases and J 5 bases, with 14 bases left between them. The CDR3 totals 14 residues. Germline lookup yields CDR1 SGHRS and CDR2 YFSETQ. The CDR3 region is CASSWGRPAETQYF. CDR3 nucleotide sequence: TGCGCCAGCAGCTGGGGACGTCCCGCGGAGACCCAGTACTTC.

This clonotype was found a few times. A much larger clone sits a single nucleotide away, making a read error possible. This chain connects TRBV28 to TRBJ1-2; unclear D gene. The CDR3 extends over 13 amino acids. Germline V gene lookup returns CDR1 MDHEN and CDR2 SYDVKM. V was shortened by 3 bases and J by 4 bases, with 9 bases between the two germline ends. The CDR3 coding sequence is TGTGCCAGCAGTTTGAAGGGAGGCTATGGCTACACCTTC. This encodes CASSLKGGYGYTF.

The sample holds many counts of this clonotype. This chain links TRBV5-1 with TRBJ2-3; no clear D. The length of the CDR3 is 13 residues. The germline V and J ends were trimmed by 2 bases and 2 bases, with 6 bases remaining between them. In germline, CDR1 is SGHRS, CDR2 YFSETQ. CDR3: CASSFPPTDTQYF. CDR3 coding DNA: TGCGCCAGCAGCTTCCCACCCACAGATACGCAGTATTTT.

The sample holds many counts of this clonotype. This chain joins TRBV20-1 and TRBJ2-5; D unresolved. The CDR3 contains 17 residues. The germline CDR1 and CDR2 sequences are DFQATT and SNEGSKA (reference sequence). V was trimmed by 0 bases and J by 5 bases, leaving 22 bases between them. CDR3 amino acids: CSARDSRQFPRVETQYF. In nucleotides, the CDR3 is TGCAGTGCTAGAGATTCAAGGCAGTTCCCCCGGGTGGAGACCCAGTACTTC.

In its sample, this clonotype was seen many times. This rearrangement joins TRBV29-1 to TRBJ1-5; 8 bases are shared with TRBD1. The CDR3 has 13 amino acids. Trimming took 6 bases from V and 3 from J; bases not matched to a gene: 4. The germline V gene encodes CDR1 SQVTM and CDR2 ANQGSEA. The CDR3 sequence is CSVVDRDNQPQHF. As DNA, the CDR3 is TGCAGCGTGGTGGACAGGGACAATCAGCCCCAGCATTTT.

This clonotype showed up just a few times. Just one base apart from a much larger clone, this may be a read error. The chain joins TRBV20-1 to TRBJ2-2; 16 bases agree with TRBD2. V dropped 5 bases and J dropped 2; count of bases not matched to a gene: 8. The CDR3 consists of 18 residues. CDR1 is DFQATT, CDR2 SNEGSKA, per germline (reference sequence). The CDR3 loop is CSASGTSGREINTGELFF. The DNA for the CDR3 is TGCAGTGCTTCCGGGACTAGCGGGAGGGAAATCAACACCGGGGAGCTGTTTTTT.

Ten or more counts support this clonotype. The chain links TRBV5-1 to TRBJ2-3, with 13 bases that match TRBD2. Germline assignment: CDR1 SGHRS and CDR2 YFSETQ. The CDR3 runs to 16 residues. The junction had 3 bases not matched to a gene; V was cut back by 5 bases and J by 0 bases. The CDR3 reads CASSSGLAGSTDTQYF. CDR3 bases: TGCGCCAGCAGTTCGGGACTAGCGGGGAGCACAGATACGCAGTATTTT.

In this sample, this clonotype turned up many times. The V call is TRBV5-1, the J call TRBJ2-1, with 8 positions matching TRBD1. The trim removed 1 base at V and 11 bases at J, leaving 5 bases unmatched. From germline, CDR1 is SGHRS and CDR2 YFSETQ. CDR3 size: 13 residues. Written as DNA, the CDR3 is TGCGCCAGCAGCTTGACCGACAGGGGACAGCAGTTCTTC. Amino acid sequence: CASSLTDRGQQFF.